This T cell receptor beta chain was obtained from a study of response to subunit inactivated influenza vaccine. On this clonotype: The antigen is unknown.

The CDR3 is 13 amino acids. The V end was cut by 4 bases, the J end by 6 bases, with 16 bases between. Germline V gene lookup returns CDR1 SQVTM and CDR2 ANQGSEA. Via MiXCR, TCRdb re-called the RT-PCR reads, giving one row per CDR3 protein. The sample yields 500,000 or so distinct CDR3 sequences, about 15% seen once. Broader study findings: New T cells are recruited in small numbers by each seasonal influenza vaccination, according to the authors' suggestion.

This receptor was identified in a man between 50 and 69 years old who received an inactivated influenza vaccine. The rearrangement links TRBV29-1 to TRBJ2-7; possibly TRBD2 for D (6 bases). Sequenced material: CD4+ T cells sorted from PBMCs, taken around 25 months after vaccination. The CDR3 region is CSVVRDSRFEQYF. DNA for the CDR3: TGCAGCGTTGTCCGGGACTCCAGGTTCGAGCAGTACTTC.